The clone carrying this TCR beta chain was detected only a few times. Its antigen is not identified. A second PCR of about 6 to 11 cycles used a sample-barcoded 5' primer and a J-beta primer mix. In TCRdb, the 5' RACE reads were re-called with MiXCR into one record per CDR3 protein. Of around 1.1 million distinct CDR3 sequences listed, more than 30% are singletons. The data belong to a study of blood T cells in healthy people across ages. Study as a whole: With template switching, about one barcoded beta molecule was captured per two T cells.

Overall study findings and caveats: Possibly, changes in expanded clonotypes were confounded because donor CMV status was unknown. Among T cells, TCR beta diversity per million cells dropped roughly linearly as age rose.

Every donor provided roughly 10 milliliters of peripheral blood. There are 15 residues in the CDR3. V lost 1 base to trimming and J lost 3 bases, with 14 bases between them. Germline assignment: CDR1 DFQATT and CDR2 SNEGSKA (reference sequence). This receptor was taken from a man aged 18-30 years in good health. The specimen was blood. The V and J genes are TRBV20-1 and TRBJ2-3; D might be TRBD2 (5 bases). The CDR3 nucleotides read TGCAGTGCTAGAGTGCCGGGGATCATGACAGATACGCAGTATTTT. Translating gives CSARVPGIMTDTQYF.